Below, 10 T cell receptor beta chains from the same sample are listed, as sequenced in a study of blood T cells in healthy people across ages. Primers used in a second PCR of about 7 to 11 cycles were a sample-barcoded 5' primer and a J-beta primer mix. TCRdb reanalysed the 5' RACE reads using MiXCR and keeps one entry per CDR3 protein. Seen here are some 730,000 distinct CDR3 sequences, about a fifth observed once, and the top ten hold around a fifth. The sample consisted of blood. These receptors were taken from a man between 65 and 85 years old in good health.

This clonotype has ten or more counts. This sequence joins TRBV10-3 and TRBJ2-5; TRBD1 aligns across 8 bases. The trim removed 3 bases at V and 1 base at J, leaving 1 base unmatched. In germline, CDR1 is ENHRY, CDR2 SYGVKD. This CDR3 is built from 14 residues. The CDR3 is CAISEGQGQETQYF. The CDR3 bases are TGTGCCATCAGTGAAGGACAGGGCCAAGAGACCCAGTACTTC.

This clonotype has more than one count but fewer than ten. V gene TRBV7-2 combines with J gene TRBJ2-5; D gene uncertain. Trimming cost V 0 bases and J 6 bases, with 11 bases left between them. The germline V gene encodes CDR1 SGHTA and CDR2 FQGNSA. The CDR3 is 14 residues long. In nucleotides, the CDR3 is TGTGCCAGCAGCTTAGCGTTAGACTCGAAGACCCAGTACTTC. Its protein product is CASSLALDSKTQYF.

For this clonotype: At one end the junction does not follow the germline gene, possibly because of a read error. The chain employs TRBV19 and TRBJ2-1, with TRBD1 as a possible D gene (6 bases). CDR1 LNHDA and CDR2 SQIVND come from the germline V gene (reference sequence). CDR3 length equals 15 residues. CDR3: CASASDRLAYNEQFF. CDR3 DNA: TGTGCCAGTGCCTCCGACAGGCTGGCCTACAATGAGCAATTCTTC.

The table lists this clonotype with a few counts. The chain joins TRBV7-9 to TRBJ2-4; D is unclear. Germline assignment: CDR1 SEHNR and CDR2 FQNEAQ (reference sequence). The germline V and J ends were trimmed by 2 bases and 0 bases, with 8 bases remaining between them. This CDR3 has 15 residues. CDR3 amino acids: CASSLFETAKNIQYF. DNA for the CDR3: TGTGCCAGCAGCTTATTCGAGACAGCCAAAAACATTCAGTACTTC.

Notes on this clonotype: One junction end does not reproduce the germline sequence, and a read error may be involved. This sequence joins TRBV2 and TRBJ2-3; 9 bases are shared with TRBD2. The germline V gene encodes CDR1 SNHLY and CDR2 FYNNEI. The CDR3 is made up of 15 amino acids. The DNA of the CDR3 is TGTGCCAGCAGTGAGGGCGGGGGGGGCACAGATACGCAGTGTTTT. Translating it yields CASSEGGGGTDTQCF.

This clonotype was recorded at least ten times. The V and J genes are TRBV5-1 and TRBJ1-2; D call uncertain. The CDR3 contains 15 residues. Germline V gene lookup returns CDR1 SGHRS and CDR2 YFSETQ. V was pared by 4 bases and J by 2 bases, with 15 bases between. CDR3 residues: CASSPLAGRNYGYTF. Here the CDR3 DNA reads TGCGCCAGCAGCCCCCTGGCAGGACGCAACTATGGCTACACCTTC. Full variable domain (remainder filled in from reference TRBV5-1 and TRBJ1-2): KAGVTQTPRYLIKTRGQQVTLSCSPISGHRSVSWYQQTPGQGLQFLFEYFSETQRNKGNFPGRFSGRQFSNSRSEMNVSTLELGDSALYLCASSPLAGRNYGYTFGSGTRLTVV.

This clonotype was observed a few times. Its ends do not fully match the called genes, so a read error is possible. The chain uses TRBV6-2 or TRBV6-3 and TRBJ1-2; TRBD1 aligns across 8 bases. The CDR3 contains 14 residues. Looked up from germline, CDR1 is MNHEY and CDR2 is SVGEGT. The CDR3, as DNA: TGTGCCAGCAGTAACTCCGGGACAGGCTATGGCTACACCTTC. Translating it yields CASSNSGTGYGYTF.

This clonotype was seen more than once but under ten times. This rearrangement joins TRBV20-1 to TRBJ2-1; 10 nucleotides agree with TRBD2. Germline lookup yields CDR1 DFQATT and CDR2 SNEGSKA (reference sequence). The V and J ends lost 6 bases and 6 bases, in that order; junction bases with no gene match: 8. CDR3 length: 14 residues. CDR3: CSAKSGRAANEQFF. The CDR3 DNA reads TGCAGTGCAAAGAGCGGGAGGGCCGCCAATGAGCAGTTCTTC.

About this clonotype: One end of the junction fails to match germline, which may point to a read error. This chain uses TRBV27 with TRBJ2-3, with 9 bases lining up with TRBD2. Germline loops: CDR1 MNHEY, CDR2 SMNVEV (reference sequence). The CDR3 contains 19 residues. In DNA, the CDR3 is TGCACCAGCAGTTTATCCACAGTGTTCTGCGGGGGGGAGTTCGATACGCAGTATTTT. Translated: CTSSLSTVFCGGEFDTQYF.

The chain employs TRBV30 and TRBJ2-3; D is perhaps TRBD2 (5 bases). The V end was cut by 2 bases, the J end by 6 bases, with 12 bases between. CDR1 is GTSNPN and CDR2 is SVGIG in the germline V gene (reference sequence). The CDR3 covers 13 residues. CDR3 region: CAWSPGLSDTQYF. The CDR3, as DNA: TGTGCCTGGAGTCCCGGACTCTCCGATACGCAGTATTTT.